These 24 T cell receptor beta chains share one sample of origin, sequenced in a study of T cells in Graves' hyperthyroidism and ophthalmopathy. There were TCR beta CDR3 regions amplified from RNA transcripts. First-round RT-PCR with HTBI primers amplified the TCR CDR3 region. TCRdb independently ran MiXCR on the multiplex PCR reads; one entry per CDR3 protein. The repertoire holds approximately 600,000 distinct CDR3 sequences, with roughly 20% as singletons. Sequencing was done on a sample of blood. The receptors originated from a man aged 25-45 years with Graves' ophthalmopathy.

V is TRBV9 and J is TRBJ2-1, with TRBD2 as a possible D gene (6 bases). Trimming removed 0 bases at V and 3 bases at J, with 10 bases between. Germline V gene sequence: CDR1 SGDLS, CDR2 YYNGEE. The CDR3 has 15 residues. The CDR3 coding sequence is TGTGCCAGCAGCGTAGGGGAGCGGGTCTACAATGAGCAGTTCTTC. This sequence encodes CASSVGERVYNEQFF.

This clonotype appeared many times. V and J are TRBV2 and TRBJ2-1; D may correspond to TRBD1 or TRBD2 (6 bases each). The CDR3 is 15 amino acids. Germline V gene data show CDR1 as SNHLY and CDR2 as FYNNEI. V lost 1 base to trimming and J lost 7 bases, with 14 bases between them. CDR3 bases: TGTGCCAGCAGTGAAGAGGGGGGAACTCAAAATGAGCAGTTCTTC. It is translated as CASSEEGGTQNEQFF.

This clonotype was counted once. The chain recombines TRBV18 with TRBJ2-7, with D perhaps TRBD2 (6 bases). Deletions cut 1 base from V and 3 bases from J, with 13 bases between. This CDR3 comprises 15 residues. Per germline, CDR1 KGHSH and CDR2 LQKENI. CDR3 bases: TGTGCCAGCTCACCACGGGTTAGCGGCGTCTACGAGCAGTACTTC. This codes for CASSPRVSGVYEQYF.

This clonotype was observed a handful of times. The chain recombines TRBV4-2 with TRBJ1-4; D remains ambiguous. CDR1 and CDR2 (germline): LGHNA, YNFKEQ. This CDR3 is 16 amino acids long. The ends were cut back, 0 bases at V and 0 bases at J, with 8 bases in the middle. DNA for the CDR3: TGTGCCAGCAGCCAAGATCTAACGACAACTAATGAAAAACTGTTTTTT. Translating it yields CASSQDLTTTNEKLFF.

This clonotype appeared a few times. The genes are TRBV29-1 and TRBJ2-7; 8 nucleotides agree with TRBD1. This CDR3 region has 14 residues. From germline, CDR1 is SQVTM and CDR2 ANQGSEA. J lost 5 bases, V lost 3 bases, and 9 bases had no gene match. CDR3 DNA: TGCAGCGTTGAGGGGCAGGGGGCCACCCACGAGCAGTACTTC. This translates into CSVEGQGATHEQYF.

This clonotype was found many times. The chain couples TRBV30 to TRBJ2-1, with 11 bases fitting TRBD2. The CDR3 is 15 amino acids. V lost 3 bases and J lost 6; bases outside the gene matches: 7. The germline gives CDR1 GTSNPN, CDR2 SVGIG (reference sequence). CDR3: CAWSMDSGRANEQFF. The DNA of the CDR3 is TGTGCCTGGAGCATGGATAGCGGGAGGGCCAATGAGCAGTTCTTC.

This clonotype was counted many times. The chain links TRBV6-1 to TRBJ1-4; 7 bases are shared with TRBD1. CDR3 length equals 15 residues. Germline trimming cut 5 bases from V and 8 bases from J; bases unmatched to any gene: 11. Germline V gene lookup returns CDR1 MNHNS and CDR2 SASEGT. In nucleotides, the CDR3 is TGTGCCAGCAGTTATATCGACAGGGATGGGGAAAAACTGTTTTTT. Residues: CASSYIDRDGEKLFF.

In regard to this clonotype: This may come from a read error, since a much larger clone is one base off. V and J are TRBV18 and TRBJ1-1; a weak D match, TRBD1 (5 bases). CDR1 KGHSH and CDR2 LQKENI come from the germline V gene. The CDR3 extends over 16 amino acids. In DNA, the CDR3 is TGTGCCAGCTCACAATTCCAACCGGGGCCGAACATTGAAGCTTTCTTT. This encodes CASSQFQPGPNIEAFF.

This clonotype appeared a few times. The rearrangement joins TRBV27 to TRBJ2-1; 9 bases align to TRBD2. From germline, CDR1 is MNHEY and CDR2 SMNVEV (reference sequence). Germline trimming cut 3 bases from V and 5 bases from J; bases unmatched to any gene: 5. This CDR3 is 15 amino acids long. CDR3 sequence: CASSFLLAGHNEQFF. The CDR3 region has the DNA TGTGCCAGCAGTTTTTTACTAGCGGGCCACAATGAGCAGTTCTTC.

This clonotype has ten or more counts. The CDR3 DNA follows: TGTGCCTGGAGTGCCTCCAGGGGCCCCACTGAAGCTTTCTTT. This translates into CAWSASRGPTEAFF. V and J are TRBV30 and TRBJ1-1, with a possible D match to TRBD1 (6 bases). Germline assignment: CDR1 GTSNPN and CDR2 SVGIG (reference sequence). Trimming removed 1 base from V and 4 bases from J, with 13 bases in between. The CDR3 totals 14 residues.

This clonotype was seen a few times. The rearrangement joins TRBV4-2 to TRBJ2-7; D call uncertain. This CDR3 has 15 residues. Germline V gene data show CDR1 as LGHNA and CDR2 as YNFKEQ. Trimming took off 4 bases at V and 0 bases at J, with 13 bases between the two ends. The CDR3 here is CASSLLLDTSYEQYF. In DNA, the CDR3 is TGTGCCAGCAGCCTCCTGCTCGATACCTCCTACGAGCAGTACTTC.

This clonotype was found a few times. The CDR3 spells CASSAVPGGEGAPYEQYF. In nucleotides, the CDR3 is TGCGCCAGCAGTGCGGTCCCCGGGGGGGAGGGGGCACCCTACGAGCAGTACTTC. The chain links TRBV10-2 to TRBJ2-7, with a weak D call TRBD2 (8 bases). Germline V gives CDR1 WSHSY, CDR2 SAAADI. V was cut by 4 bases and J by 2 bases, with 24 bases left in between. This CDR3 has 18 residues.

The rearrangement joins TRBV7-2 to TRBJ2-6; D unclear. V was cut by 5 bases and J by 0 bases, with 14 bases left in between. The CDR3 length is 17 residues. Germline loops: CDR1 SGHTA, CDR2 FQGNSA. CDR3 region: CASSRHRLGSGANVLTF. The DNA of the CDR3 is TGTGCCAGCAGCCGCCACCGATTGGGCTCTGGGGCCAACGTCCTGACTTTC.

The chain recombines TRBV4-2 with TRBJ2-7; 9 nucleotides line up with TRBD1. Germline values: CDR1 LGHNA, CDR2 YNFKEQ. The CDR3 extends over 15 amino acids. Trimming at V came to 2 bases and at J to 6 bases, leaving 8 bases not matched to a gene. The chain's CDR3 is CASSQQLDRGGEQYF. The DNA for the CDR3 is TGTGCCAGCAGCCAACAATTGGACAGGGGTGGCGAGCAGTACTTC.

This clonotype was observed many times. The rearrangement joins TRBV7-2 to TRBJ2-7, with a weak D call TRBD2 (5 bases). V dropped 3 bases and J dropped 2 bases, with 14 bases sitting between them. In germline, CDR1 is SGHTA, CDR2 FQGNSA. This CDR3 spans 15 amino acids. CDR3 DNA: TGTGCCAGCAGCTTTATCCAGCGGAGCACCTACGAGCAGTACTTC. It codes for CASSFIQRSTYEQYF.

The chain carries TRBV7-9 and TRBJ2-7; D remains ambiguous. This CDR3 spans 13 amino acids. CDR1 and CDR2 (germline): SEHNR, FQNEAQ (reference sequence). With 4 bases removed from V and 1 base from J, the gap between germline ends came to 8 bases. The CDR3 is CASSSDVSYEQYF. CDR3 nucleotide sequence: TGTGCCAGCAGCTCGGACGTATCCTACGAGCAGTACTTC.

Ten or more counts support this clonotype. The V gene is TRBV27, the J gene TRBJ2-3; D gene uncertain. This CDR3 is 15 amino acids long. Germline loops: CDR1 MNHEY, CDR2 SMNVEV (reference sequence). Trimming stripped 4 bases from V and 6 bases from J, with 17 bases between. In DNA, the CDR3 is TGTGCCAGCAGTTCGCCTACATCTTCCTTGGATACGCAGTATTTT. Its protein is CASSSPTSSLDTQYF.

For the CDR3, the DNA is TGTGCCAGCAGTGAGCCCGGGACGTCCGGTAATGAGCAGTTCTTC. Its translation: CASSEPGTSGNEQFF. J is TRBJ2-1 and V is TRBV25-1; D could derive from TRBD1 or TRBD2 (5 bases each). The germline V gene encodes CDR1 MGHDK and CDR2 SYGVNS. Trimming pared 3 bases from V and 7 bases from J, leaving 16 bases between. The CDR3 is made up of 15 amino acids.

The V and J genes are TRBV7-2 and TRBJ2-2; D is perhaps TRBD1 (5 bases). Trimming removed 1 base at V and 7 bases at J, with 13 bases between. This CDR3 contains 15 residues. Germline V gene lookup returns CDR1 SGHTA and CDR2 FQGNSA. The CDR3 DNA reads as TGTGCCAGCAGCTTAGTTAGGGGCTCCAGCGGGGAGCTGTTTTTT. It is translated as CASSLVRGSSGELFF.

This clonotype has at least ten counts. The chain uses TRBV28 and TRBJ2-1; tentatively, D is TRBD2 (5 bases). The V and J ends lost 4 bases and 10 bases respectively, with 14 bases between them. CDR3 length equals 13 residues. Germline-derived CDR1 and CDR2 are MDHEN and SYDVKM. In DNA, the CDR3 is TGTGCCAGCAGTTCCGGAGGTGTATTAGAGCAGTTCTTC. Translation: CASSSGGVLEQFF.

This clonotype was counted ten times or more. CDR3 sequence (DNA): TGTGCCAGCAGCTTAGGGGGACTAGCGGGGTCGGGCACAGATACGCAGTATTTT. It yields the protein CASSLGGLAGSGTDTQYF. The chain carries TRBV11-2 and TRBJ2-3; 13 bases align to TRBD2. This CDR3 is 18 amino acids long. In germline, CDR1 is SGHAT, CDR2 FQNNGV. Trimming at V came to 1 base and at J to 1 base, leaving 5 bases not matched to a gene.

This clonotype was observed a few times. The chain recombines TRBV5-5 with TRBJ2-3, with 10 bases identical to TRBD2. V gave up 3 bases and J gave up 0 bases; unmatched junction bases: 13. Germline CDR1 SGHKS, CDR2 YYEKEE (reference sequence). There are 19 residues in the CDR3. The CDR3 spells CASSSPRGLAYLSTDTQYF. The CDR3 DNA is TGTGCCAGCAGCTCCCCTCGGGGACTAGCGTACTTAAGCACAGATACGCAGTATTTT.

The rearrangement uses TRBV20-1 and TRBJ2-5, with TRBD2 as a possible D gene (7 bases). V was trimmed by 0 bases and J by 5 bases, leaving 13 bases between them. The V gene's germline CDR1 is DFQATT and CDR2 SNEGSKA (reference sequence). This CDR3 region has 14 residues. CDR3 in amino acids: CSARDRGADETQYF. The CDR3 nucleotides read TGCAGTGCTAGAGATCGGGGGGCTGACGAGACCCAGTACTTC.

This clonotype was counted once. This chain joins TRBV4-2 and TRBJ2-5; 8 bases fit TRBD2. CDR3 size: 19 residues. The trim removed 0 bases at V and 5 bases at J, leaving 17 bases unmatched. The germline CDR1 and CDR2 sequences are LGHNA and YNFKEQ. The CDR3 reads CASSQDSGLAGRLGETQYF. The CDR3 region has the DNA TGTGCCAGCAGCCAAGACTCGGGATTAGCGGGACGTTTGGGCGAGACCCAGTACTTC.